The subject of this entry is one T cell receptor beta chain. Its antigen remains unidentified. Cells that were CD45RO-CCR7+CD27+CD95- constituted naive CD8+ T cells. The data derive from a study of CXCR3-negative and CXCR3-positive naive CD8 T cells. Libraries of TRB cDNA were made by 5' RACE and carried UMIs. Each CDR3 protein gets one entry in TCRdb, which reprocessed the 5' RACE reads and gives no DNA. In all, the sample yields approximately 98,000 distinct CDR3 sequences. The CDR3 spans 15 residues. Per germline, CDR1 LGHNA and CDR2 YSLEER. Study-level points and caveats: Naive subsets did not differ in surface CD5, and TRB CDR3 properties served to infer TCR strength. Memory cells showed distinct TRBV-TRBJ patterns, while the two naive subsets matched. The study found more hydrophobic TRB CDR3s in CXCR3-positive naive cells than in CXCR3-negative naive cells. After cryopreservation, expression of CXCR3 was partially reduced, and most assays were run with fresh PBMCs.

The sequenced sample was naive CXCR3+ CD8+ T cells from blood. Specified subset: CD45RO-CCR7+CD27+CD95- naive CD8+ T cells expressing CXCR3 (TNR3+). The receptor was isolated from a human donor in good health. Some clones in this sample may be carry-over from other donors' samples. This chain connects TRBV4-3 to TRBJ2-2; TCRdb returns TRBD2, unconfirmable since there is no DNA. CDR3 sequence: CASSQDGVVPGELFF.